The 24 T cell receptor beta chains below were found in one sample sequenced in a study of blood T cells in healthy people across ages. Then a second PCR, running about 7 to 11 cycles, was carried out with a sample-barcoded 5' primer and a J-beta primer mix. Using its own MiXCR run on the 5' RACE reads, TCRdb lists one record per CDR3 protein. The sample carries around 780,000 distinct CDR3 sequences, more than 25% recorded once. The same specimen was also included in a second study, on T cells of mothers and their children.

Specimen: blood. The receptors stem from a boy aged 10-17 years in good health.

The sample holds a few counts of this clonotype. V is TRBV11-2 and J is TRBJ2-7; TRBD1 aligns across 10 bases. This CDR3 has 16 residues. V was pared by 2 bases and J by 3 bases, with 7 bases of the junction left unmatched. Germline values: CDR1 SGHAT, CDR2 FQNNGV. The CDR3 protein is CASSLILTGGIYEQYF. The CDR3 region has the DNA TGTGCCAGCAGCTTAATCCTGACAGGGGGCATCTACGAGCAGTACTTC.

The chain has TRBV13 and TRBJ1-1; 9 positions match TRBD1. The CDR3 is made up of 15 amino acids. CDR1 is PRHDT and CDR2 is FYEKMQ in the germline V gene (reference sequence). The trim removed 8 bases at V and 1 base at J, leaving 8 bases unmatched. In nucleotides, the CDR3 is TGTGCCAGCGTGGGGCGGGACAGGGCGAACACTGAAGCTTTCTTT. Translating gives CASVGRDRANTEAFF.

This clonotype has just a few counts. V gene TRBV20-1 combines with J gene TRBJ2-3; 11 nucleotides match TRBD2. CDR1 and CDR2 from the germline V gene are DFQATT and SNEGSKA (reference sequence). Trimming cost V 1 base and J 1 base; bases outside gene matches: 10. CDR3 length equals 18 residues. The CDR3 is CSARAFLTTSGGTDTQYF. In nucleotides, the CDR3 is TGCAGTGCTAGAGCCTTTCTTACGACTAGCGGGGGCACAGATACGCAGTATTTT.

The V and J genes are TRBV28 and TRBJ2-5, with D tentatively TRBD1 (6 bases). V lost 3 bases, J lost 11 bases, and 22 bases lay in between. The CDR3 consists of 15 residues. The germline V gene encodes CDR1 MDHEN and CDR2 SYDVKM. The CDR3 nucleotides are TGTGCCAGCAGTTTGGTACAGGGTGGGAGAGGAGAGCAGTACTTC. This encodes CASSLVQGGRGEQYF.

This clonotype was found a few times. The V and J genes are TRBV19 and TRBJ2-7, with 9 bases identical to TRBD1. Trimming cost V 8 bases and J 3 bases; bases outside gene matches: 11. CDR3 length: 15 amino acids. Germline assignment: CDR1 LNHDA and CDR2 SQIVND (reference sequence). The CDR3 coding sequence is TGTGCCAGTGGTTATTCACAGGGGGCAGGCTACGAGCAGTACTTC. Translation gives CASGYSQGAGYEQYF. Together with reference TRBV19 and TRBJ2-7, the CDR3 gives the full variable domain: DGGITQSPKYLFRKEGQNVTLSCEQNLNHDAMYWYRQDPGQGLRLIYYSQIVNDFQKGDIAEGYSVSREKKESFPLTVTSAQKNPTAFYLCASGYSQGAGYEQYFGPGTRLTVT.

The chain's CDR3 is CASSWTGGTEAFF. DNA for the CDR3: TGTGCCAGCAGTTGGACTGGTGGGACTGAAGCTTTCTTT. The chain links TRBV27 to TRBJ1-1; no firm D call. The CDR3 has 13 residues. CDR1 is MNHEY, CDR2 SMNVEV, per germline (reference sequence). V gave up 4 bases and J gave up 5 bases, with 11 bases separating them.

The V and J genes are TRBV6-5 and TRBJ2-7; D may be TRBD1 (5 bases). The CDR3 runs 15 residues. The V gene's germline CDR1 is MNHEY and CDR2 SVGAGI. Trimming shortened V by 6 bases and J by 0 bases, and 15 bases separated the two germline ends. This chain's CDR3 is CASRPGSGNSYEQYF. In DNA form, the CDR3 reads TGTGCCAGCAGACCCGGGTCAGGGAACTCCTACGAGCAGTACTTC.

The J gene is TRBJ2-1, the V gene TRBV12-5, with D unclear. This CDR3 has 13 amino acids. Germline CDR1 LGHNT, CDR2 FRNRAP. The V gene lost 0 bases and the J gene lost 12 bases, with 12 bases spanning the gap. The CDR3: CASGLVVVTGQFF. The CDR3 bases are TGTGCTAGTGGTTTGGTGGTGGTTACGGGGCAGTTCTTC.

The rearrangement uses TRBV29-1 and TRBJ2-7, with 9 positions matching TRBD1. The ends lost 7 bases at V and 1 base at J; junction bases unmatched: 8. The CDR3 totals 14 residues. Germline lookup yields CDR1 SQVTM and CDR2 ANQGSEA. This CDR3 reads CSAIRQGGSYEQYF. The CDR3 DNA reads TGCAGCGCTATCAGACAGGGGGGGTCCTACGAGCAGTACTTC.

V usage is TRBV29-1 and J usage is TRBJ1-1; 11 bases map to TRBD1. J gave up 6 bases and V 1 base, and 4 bases lay outside the gene matches. CDR1 and CDR2 from the germline V gene are SQVTM and ANQGSEA. The CDR3 contains 14 residues. In nucleotides, the CDR3 is TGCAGCGTTGAAGGGCCGGGACAGGGGGCTGAAGCTTTCTTT. Translated: CSVEGPGQGAEAFF.

The chain uses TRBV3-1 and TRBJ2-2; tentative D call: TRBD2 (6 bases). Germline assignment: CDR1 LGHDT and CDR2 YNNKEL (reference sequence). V was shortened by 2 bases and J by 1 base, with 17 bases between the two germline ends. The CDR3 length is 18 residues. The CDR3 loop is CASSQRSGGAGNTGELFF. CDR3 nucleotide sequence: TGTGCCAGCAGCCAACGGTCGGGCGGGGCAGGGAACACCGGGGAGCTGTTTTTT. Drawing the rest from reference TRBV3-1 and TRBJ2-2, the complete variable domain is DTAVSQTPKYLVTQMGNDKSIKCEQNLGHDTMYWYKQDSKKFLKIMFSYNNKELIINETVPNRFSPKSPDKAHLNLHINSLELGDSAVYFCASSQRSGGAGNTGELFFGEGSRLTVL.

This chain joins TRBV29-1 and TRBJ1-2, with TRBD1 as a possible D gene (5 bases). Germline assignment: CDR1 SQVTM and CDR2 ANQGSEA. The CDR3 is 13 residues long. Trimming shortened V by 7 bases and J by 8 bases, and 20 bases separated the two germline ends. CDR3 nucleotides: TGCAGCGCTGGCAGGGAAGGGACGGAAGGCTACACCTTC. Its translation is CSAGREGTEGYTF.

This clonotype was picked up a small number of times. V and J are TRBV5-1 and TRBJ2-5; TRBD2 aligns across 14 bases. The end of the DNA is better explained by TRBJ2-1, so the J call may be wrong. The CDR3 is 16 residues long. The germline V gene has CDR1 SGHRS and CDR2 YFSETQ. CDR3 DNA sequence: TGCGCCAGCAGTCGGACTAGCGGGGGGACTCACAATGAGCAGTTCTTC. This translates into CASSRTSGGTHNEQFF.

This clonotype has a handful of counts. J is TRBJ2-5 and V is TRBV10-3, with 15 bases fitting TRBD2. V was clipped by 8 bases and J by 4 bases; unmatched bases: 5. This CDR3 has 15 amino acids. CDR1 ENHRY and CDR2 SYGVKD come from the germline V gene. The CDR3 bases are TGTGCCATCGCGGGACTAGCGGGGGGCCCAGAGACCCAGTACTTC. It encodes CAIAGLAGGPETQYF.

This clonotype was recorded a few times. The chain couples TRBV29-1 to TRBJ2-3, with D tentatively TRBD1 or TRBD2 (6 bases each). Germline V gene data show CDR1 as SQVTM and CDR2 as ANQGSEA. This CDR3 has 14 amino acids. Between the trimmed V and J ends, which lost 7 bases and 3 bases, there was a span of 17 bases. CDR3 amino acids: CSAHGGSNTDTQYF. The DNA of the CDR3 is TGCAGCGCCCACGGGGGCTCCAATACAGATACGCAGTATTTT.

This clonotype was found a few times. The chain uses TRBV6-1 and TRBJ1-1; D not resolved. The CDR3 loop spans 12 amino acids. The germline gives CDR1 MNHNS, CDR2 SASEGT. Trimming took off 3 bases at V and 3 bases at J, with 5 bases between the two ends. This CDR3 is CASSDPHTEAFF. The DNA of the CDR3 is TGTGCCAGCAGTGATCCACACACTGAAGCTTTCTTT.

This clonotype was seen a handful of times. The chain links TRBV20-1 to TRBJ2-7, with D tentatively TRBD1 (6 bases). CDR1 DFQATT and CDR2 SNEGSKA come from the germline V gene (reference sequence). V lost 3 bases and J lost 2, with 14 bases in between. The CDR3 extends over 14 amino acids. The CDR3 protein is CSASRQASTYEQYF. The CDR3 DNA follows: TGCAGTGCTAGCCGACAGGCTAGTACCTACGAGCAGTACTTC.

This clonotype was seen ten or more times. The CDR3 DNA reads as TGTGCCATCAGTGAGGGGAGTGAGCAGTTCTTC. It codes for CAISEGSEQFF. V is TRBV10-3 and J is TRBJ2-1; TRBD2 might be the D (5 bases). Trimming took 2 bases from V and 9 from J, leaving 5 bases between them. The CDR3 contains 11 residues. The germline CDR1 and CDR2 sequences are ENHRY and SYGVKD.

V usage is TRBV10-3 and J usage is TRBJ2-6; D is undetermined. Germline values: CDR1 ENHRY, CDR2 SYGVKD. V was shortened by 3 bases and J by 4 bases, with 7 bases between the two germline ends. The CDR3 contains 14 residues. CDR3 region: CAISDFSGANVLTF. In DNA form, the CDR3 reads TGTGCCATCAGTGATTTCTCCGGGGCCAACGTCCTGACTTTC.

There are a few counts of this clonotype. CDR3 amino acids: CASSLSGSTPETQYF. The CDR3 region has the DNA TGCGCCAGCAGCTTGAGCGGTTCCACCCCAGAGACCCAGTACTTC. V is TRBV5-1 and J is TRBJ2-5; possibly TRBD2 for D (5 bases). V was pared by 1 base and J by 4 bases, with 14 bases between. The CDR3 totals 15 residues. Germline loops: CDR1 SGHRS, CDR2 YFSETQ.

The V gene is TRBV11-1, the J gene TRBJ2-2; unclear D gene. V lost 3 bases to trimming and J lost 0 bases, with 8 bases between them. This CDR3 contains 15 residues. In germline, CDR1 is SGHAT, CDR2 FQDESV (reference sequence). For the CDR3, the DNA is TGTGCCAGCAGCTTCGGCCAGTCGAACACCGGGGAGCTGTTTTTT. Amino acid sequence: CASSFGQSNTGELFF.

V is TRBV19 and J is TRBJ2-4; the D call may be TRBD1 or TRBD2 (5 bases each). The CDR3 runs 14 residues. The V gene lost 3 bases and the J gene lost 6 bases, with 12 bases spanning the gap. Germline-derived CDR1 and CDR2 are LNHDA and SQIVND (reference sequence). The CDR3 loop is CASSISAGRNIQYF. In nucleotides, the CDR3 is TGTGCCAGTAGTATTTCGGCAGGGAGAAACATTCAGTACTTC.

This clonotype was observed a few times. The chain is built from TRBV28 and TRBJ2-4; no definite D call. Per germline, CDR1 MDHEN and CDR2 SYDVKM. The V end lost 1 base, the J end lost 9 bases, and 22 bases lay between the germline ends. The CDR3 consists of 17 residues. The CDR3 sequence: CASSLSLVQDPGGIQYF. The CDR3 DNA is TGTGCCAGCAGTTTATCCTTAGTCCAAGACCCGGGCGGCATTCAGTACTTC.

The J gene is TRBJ1-2, the V gene TRBV27, with 8 bases that match TRBD1. V lost 6 bases and J lost 1; bases outside the gene matches: 10. Looked up from germline, CDR1 is MNHEY and CDR2 is SMNVEV (reference sequence). CDR3 length equals 16 residues. The CDR3 DNA reads TGTGCCAGCAGCATCCGTTACAGGGGGGTTAACTATGGCTACACCTTC. Protein product: CASSIRYRGVNYGYTF.